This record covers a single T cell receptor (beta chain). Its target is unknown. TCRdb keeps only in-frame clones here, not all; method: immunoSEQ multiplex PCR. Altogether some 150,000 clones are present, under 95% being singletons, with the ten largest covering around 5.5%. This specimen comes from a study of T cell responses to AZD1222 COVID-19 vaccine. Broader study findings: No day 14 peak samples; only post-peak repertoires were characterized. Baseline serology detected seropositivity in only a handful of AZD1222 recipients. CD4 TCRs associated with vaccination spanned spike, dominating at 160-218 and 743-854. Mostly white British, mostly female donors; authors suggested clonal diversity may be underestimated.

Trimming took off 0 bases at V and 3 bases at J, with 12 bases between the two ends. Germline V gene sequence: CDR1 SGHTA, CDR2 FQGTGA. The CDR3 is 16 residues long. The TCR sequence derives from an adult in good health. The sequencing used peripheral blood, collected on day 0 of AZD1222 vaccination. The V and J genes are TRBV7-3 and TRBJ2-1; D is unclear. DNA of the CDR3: TGTGCCAGCAGCTTAACGCCCAGCCGCGGCTACAATGAGCAGTTCTTC. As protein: CASSLTPSRGYNEQFF.